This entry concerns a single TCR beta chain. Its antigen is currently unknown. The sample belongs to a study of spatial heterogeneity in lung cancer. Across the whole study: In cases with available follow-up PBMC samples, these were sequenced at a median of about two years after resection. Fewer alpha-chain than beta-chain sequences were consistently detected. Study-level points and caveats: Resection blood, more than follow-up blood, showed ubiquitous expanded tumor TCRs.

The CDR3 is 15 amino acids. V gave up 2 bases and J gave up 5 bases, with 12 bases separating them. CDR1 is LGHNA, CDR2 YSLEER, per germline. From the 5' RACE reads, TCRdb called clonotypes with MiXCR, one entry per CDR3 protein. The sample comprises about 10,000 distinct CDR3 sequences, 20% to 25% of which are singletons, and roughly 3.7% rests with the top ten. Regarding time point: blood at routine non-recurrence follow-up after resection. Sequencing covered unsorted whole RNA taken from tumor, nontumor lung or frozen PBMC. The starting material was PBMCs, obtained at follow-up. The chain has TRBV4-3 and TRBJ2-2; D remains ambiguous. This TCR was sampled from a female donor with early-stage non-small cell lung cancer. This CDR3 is CASSQHKTVTGELFF. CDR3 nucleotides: TGCGCCAGCAGCCAACACAAGACTGTAACCGGGGAGCTGTTTTTT.